These T cell receptor beta chains were read from a single sample in a study of T cell changes during pregnancy in multiple sclerosis. The data were produced by immunoSEQ multiplex PCR, yet TCRdb's version contains in-frame clones alone and is incomplete. The table includes 60,000 or so clones, roughly nine tenths detected once. Material: peripheral blood, obtained in the first trimester of pregnancy. Every receptor here comes from a female donor with multiple sclerosis, enrolled in a pregnancy study. The CDR3 runs from the conserved cysteine through the conserved F or W. Rows give clone size only sometimes, using once, few, many, or a class for an expanded clone.

v_call	j_call	clone_size	cdr3_aa
TRBV18	TRBJ1-6	once	CASSPGGQINSPLHF
TRBV19	TRBJ1-4	NA	CASSAYSGTNEKLFF
TRBV27	TRBJ2-2	NA	CASSLYMKRGGSGELFF
TRBV18	TRBJ1-1	NA	CASSPPSGTGDLNTEAFF
TRBV6-1	TRBJ1-1	once	CASSIKPMNTEAFF
TRBV14	TRBJ1-2	NA	CASSQVLNYGYTF
TRBV9	TRBJ2-7	NA	CASSPHGQGGHEQYF
TRBV28	TRBJ1-6	NA	CASSPREGVVGNSPLHF
TRBV4-2	TRBJ1-4	NA	CASRGRGLLNEKLFF
TRBV7-6	TRBJ2-7	once	CASTLDPDSAYEQYF
TRBV7-9	TRBJ1-1	NA	CASGPSRGHTEAFF
TRBV30	TRBJ1-2	NA	CAWRPPGMNYGYTF
TRBV7-2	TRBJ2-7	NA	CASSWSVGSEQYF
TRBV9	TRBJ2-3	NA	CASSPPESSTDTQYF
TRBV2	TRBJ1-2	NA	CASSDIGGIYGYTF
TRBV7-2	TRBJ1-1	NA	CASSPRGGGNTEAFF
TRBV6-5	TRBJ2-3	once	CASSYSRTSNTDTQYF
TRBV18	TRBJ1-1	NA	CASSPPPPFEAFF
TRBV19	TRBJ1-1	once	CASSISGTGMNTEAFF
TRBV2	TRBJ2-2	NA	CASRPQATNTGELFF
TRBV2	TRBJ2-7	NA	CASSAERIYEQYF
TRBV27	TRBJ1-1	NA	CASSLQGAEAFF
TRBV14	TRBJ2-7	few	CASSLERPGWTGIYEQYF
TRBV5-1	TRBJ2-7	NA	CASSYGQGDEQYF
TRBV29-1	TRBJ1-2	NA	CSATGPNYGYTF
TRBV5-1	TRBJ1-2	NA	CASSLGQEENLYTF
TRBV10-3	TRBJ2-3	once	CAISESGTGSTDTQYF
TRBV7-2	TRBJ2-5	NA	CASSFGQKETQYF
TRBV6-5	TRBJ2-7	NA	CASRVLKSYEQYF
TRBV10-3	TRBJ2-2	NA	CAISPGTGAGELFF
TRBV7-2	TRBJ2-7	once	CASRQGNKDEQYF
TRBV7-6	TRBJ1-1	NA	CASSFSGNTEAFF
TRBV25-1	TRBJ2-7	NA	CASSDRTLTLEQYF
TRBV2	TRBJ1-1	once	CASRGNRGGTEAFF
TRBV18	TRBJ2-7	NA	CASSPSVQAPAHEQYF
TRBV30	TRBJ2-4	once	CAWSVRGKAKNIQYF
TRBV5-1	TRBJ1-3	NA	CASSWGQGYSGNTIYF
TRBV13	TRBJ1-4	NA	CASSLRQGAGNEKLFF
TRBV27	TRBJ2-7	NA	CASSSLTVSSYEQYF
TRBV5-4	TRBJ2-2	NA	CASSLEVARTGELFF
TRBV6-1	TRBJ2-2	once	CASSAPGGDVGELFF
TRBV7-2	TRBJ2-3	once	CASSPGLATDTQYF
TRBV10-3	TRBJ1-1	once	CAINGGGPDSSGTEAFF
TRBV6-6	TRBJ2-1	NA	CASSYAGTSGYEQFF
TRBV7-2	TRBJ2-7	once	CASSLIAGEGSEQYF
TRBV11-2	TRBJ1-1	NA	CASSSGAGSTEAFF
TRBV19	TRBJ1-2	NA	CASSYLQGGGYTF
TRBV5-1	TRBJ2-1	NA	CASSLWDRDYNEQFF
TRBV27	TRBJ1-2	NA	CASSFGGPNYGYTF
TRBV5-1	TRBJ2-1	NA	CASIGGNTYNEQFF
TRBV6-1	TRBJ2-7	NA	CASTPGHGVGEQYF
TRBV6-5	TRBJ1-2	NA	CASSSPTGGGEGYTF
TRBV30	TRBJ1-2	once	CAWSRGTGSYGYTF
TRBV7-9	TRBJ1-6	once	CASSLVWSLGQDDSPLHF
TRBV28	TRBJ2-7	NA	CASSLQGTSFRYF